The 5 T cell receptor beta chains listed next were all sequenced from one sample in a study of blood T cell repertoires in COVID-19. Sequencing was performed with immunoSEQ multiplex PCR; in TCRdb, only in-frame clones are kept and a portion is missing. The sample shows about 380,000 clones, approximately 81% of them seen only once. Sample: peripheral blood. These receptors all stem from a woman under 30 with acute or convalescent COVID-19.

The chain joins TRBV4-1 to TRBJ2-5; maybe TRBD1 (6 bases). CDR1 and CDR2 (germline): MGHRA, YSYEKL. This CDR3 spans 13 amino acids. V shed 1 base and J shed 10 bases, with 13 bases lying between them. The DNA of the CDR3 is TGCGCCAGCAGCCAAGGGACAGTCGGAGGCCAGTACTTC. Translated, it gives CASSQGTVGGQYF.

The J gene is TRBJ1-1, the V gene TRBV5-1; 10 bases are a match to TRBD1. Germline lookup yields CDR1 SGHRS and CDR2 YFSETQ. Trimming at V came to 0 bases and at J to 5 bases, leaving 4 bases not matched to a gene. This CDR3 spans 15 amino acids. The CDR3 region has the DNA TGCGCCAGCAGCTTGGGAGACAGGGGGCCAACTGAAGCTTTCTTT. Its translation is CASSLGDRGPTEAFF.

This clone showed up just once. DNA of the CDR3: TGTGCCAGCAGCCACCCCCCCCCGACTAGCGCACAACCCTCCTACAATGAGCAGTTCTTC. As protein: CASSHPPPTSAQPSYNEQFF. The V gene is TRBV3-1 (or the pseudogene TRBV3-2), the J gene TRBJ2-1, with TRBD2 matching over 8 bases. With 3 bases clipped from V and 0 bases from J, the junction kept 16 bases outside the gene matches. The CDR3 length is 20 residues. Looked up from germline, CDR1 is LGHDT and CDR2 is YNNKEL (reference sequence).

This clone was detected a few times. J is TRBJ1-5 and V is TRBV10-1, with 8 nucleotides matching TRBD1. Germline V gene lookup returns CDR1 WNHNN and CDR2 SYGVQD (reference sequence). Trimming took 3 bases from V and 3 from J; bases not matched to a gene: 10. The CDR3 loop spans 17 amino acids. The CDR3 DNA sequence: TGCGCCAGCAGTGAAGGGGGCAGGGGGCGCCCCAATCAGCCCCAGCATTTT. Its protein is CASSEGGRGRPNQPQHF.

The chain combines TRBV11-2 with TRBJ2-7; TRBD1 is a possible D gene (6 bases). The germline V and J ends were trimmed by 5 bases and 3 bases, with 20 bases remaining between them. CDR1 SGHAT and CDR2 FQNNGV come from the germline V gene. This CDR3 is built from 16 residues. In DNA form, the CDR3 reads TGTGCCAGCAGCCCCTTAGATCACCGGGACATCTACGAGCAGTACTTC. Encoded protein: CASSPLDHRDIYEQYF. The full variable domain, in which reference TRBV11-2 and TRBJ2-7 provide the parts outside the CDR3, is EAGVAQSPRYKIIEKRQSVAFWCNPISGHATLYWYQQILGQGPKLLIQFQNNGVVDDSQLPKDRFSAERLKGVDSTLKIQPAKLEDSAVYLCASSPLDHRDIYEQYFGPGTRLTVT.